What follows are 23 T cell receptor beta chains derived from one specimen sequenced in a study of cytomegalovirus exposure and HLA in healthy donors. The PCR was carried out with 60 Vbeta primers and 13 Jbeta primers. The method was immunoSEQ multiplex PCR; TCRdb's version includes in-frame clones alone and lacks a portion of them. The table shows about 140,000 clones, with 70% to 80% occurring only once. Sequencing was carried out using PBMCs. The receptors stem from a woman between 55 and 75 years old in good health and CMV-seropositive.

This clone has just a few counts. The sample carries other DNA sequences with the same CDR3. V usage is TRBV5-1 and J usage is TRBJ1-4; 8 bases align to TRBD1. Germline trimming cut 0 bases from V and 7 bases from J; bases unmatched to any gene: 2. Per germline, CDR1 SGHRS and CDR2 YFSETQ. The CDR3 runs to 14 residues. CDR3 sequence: CASSLGQGSEKLFF. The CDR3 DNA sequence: TGCGCCAGCAGCTTGGGACAGGGGAGTGAAAAACTGTTTTTT.

The CDR3 is CASSFTATNEKLFF. The CDR3 DNA sequence: TGTGCCAGCAGTTTTACTGCAACTAATGAAAAACTGTTTTTT. The V and J genes are TRBV27 and TRBJ1-4; no firm D call. CDR1 MNHEY and CDR2 SMNVEV come from the germline V gene (reference sequence). Deletions cut 3 bases from V and 0 bases from J, with 5 bases between. The CDR3 contains 14 residues.

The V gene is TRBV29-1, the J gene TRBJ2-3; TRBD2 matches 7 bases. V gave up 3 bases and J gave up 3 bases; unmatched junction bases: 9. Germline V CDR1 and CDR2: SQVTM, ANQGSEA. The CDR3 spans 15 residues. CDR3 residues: CSVDLREAGTDTQYF. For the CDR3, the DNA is TGCAGCGTTGATCTTCGGGAGGCCGGGACAGATACGCAGTATTTT.

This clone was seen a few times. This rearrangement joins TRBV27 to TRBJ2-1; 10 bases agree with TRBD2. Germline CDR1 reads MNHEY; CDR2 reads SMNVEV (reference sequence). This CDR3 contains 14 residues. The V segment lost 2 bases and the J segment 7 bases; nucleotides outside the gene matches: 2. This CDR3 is CASSLASGGNEQFF. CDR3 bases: TGTGCCAGCAGTTTAGCTAGCGGGGGTAATGAGCAGTTCTTC.

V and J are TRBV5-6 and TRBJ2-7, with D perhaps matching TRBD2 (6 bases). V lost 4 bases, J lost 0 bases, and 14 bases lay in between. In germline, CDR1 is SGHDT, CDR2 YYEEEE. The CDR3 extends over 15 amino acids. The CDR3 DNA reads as TGTGCCAGCAGCGCGGGACTTATGAGCTCCTACGAGCAGTACTTC. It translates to CASSAGLMSSYEQYF. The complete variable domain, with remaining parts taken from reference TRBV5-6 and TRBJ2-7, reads DAGVTQSPTHLIKTRGQQVTLRCSPKSGHDTVSWYQQALGQGPQFIFQYYEEEERQRGNFPDRFSGHQFPNYSSELNVNALLLGDSALYLCASSAGLMSSYEQYFGPGTRLTVT.

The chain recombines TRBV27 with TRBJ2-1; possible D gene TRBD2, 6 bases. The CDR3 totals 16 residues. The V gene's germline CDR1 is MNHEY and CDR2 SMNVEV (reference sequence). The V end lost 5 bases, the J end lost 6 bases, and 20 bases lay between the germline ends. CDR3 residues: CASSPRRGGYPNEQFF. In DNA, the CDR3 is TGTGCCAGCAGTCCCCGGCGGGGTGGATACCCCAATGAGCAGTTCTTC.

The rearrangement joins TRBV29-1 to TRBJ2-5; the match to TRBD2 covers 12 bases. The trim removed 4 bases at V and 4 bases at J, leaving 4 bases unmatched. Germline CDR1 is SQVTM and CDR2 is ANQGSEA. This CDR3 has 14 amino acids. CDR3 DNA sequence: TGCAGCGTTGCTAGCGGGAGGGGAGGAGAGACCCAGTACTTC. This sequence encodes CSVASGRGGETQYF.

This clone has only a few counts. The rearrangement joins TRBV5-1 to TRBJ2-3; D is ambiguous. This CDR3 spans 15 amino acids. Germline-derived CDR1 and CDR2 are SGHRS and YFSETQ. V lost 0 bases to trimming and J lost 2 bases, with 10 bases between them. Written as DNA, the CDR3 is TGCGCCAGCAGCTTGGCCGGTCTAGTCACAGATACGCAGTATTTT. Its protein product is CASSLAGLVTDTQYF.

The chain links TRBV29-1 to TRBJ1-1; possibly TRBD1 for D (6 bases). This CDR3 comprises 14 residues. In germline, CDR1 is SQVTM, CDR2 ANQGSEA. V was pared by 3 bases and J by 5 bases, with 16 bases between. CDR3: CSVDHWGGWTEAFF. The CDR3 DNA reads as TGCAGCGTTGATCACTGGGGGGGCTGGACTGAAGCTTTCTTT.

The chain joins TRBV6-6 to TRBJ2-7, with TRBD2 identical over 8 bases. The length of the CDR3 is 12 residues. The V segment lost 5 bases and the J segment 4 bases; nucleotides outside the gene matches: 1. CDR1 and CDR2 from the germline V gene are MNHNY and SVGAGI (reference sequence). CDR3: CASSPGGYEQYF. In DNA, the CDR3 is TGTGCCAGCAGTCCGGGAGGGTACGAGCAGTACTTC.

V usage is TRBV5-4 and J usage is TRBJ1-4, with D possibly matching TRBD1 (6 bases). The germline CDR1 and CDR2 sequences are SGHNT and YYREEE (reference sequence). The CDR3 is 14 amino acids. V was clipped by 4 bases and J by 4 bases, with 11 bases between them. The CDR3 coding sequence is TGTGCCAGCAGCCACCCGGACAGTAATGAAAAACTGTTTTTT. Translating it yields CASSHPDSNEKLFF. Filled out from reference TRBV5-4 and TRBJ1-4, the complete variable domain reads ETGVTQSPTHLIKTRGQQVTLRCSSQSGHNTVSWYQQALGQGPQFIFQYYREEENGRGNFPPRFSGLQFPNYSSELNVNALELDDSALYLCASSHPDSNEKLFFGSGTQLSVL.

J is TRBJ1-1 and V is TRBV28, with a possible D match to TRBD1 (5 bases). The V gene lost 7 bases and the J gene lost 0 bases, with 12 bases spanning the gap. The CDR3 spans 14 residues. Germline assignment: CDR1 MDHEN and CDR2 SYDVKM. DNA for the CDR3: TGTGCCAGCACCCTAGACAGCATGAACACTGAAGCTTTCTTT. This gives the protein CASTLDSMNTEAFF.

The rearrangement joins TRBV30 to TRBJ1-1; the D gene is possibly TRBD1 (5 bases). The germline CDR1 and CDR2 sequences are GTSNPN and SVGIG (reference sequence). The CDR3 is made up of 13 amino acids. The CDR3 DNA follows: TGTGGCTATGGTAGGGGATATCACACTGAAGCTTTCTTT. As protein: CGYGRGYHTEAFF.

The CDR3 loop reads CASSFRDIQYF. The DNA for the CDR3 is TGCGCCAGCAGCTTCCGGGACATTCAGTACTTC. The chain carries TRBV5-1 and TRBJ2-4; no clear D gene. V lost 2 bases to trimming and J lost 8 bases, with 5 bases between them. The CDR3 runs 11 residues. CDR1 is SGHRS, CDR2 YFSETQ, per germline.

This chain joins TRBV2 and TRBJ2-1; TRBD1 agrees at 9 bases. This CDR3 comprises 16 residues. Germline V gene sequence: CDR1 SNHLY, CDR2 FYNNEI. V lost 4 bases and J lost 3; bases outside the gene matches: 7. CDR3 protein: CASSVPTGGNYNEQFF. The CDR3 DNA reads TGTGCCAGCAGTGTGCCGACAGGGGGGAACTACAATGAGCAGTTCTTC.

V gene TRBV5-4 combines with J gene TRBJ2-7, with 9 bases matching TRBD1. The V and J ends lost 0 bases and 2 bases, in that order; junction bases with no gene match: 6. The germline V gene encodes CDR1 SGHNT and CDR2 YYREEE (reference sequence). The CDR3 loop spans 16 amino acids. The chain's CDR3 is CASSLAGGQGAYEQYF. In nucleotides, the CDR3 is TGTGCCAGCAGCTTGGCGGGGGGACAGGGAGCCTACGAGCAGTACTTC.

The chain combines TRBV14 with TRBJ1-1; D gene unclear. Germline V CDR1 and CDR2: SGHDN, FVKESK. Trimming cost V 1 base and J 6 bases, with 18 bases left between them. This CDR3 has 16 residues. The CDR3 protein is CASSQVHAPRSAEAFF. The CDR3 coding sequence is TGTGCCAGCAGCCAAGTACATGCCCCCAGAAGCGCTGAAGCTTTCTTT.

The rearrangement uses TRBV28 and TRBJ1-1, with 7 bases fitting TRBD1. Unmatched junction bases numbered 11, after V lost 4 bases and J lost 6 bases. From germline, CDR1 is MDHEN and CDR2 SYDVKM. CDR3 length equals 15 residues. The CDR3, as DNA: TGTGCCAGCAGTTATGTGCCAACAGGGGACGCTGAAGCTTTCTTT. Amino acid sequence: CASSYVPTGDAEAFF.

CDR3 protein: CASGRVGNQPQHF. The DNA of the CDR3 is TGTGCCAGCGGCAGGGTGGGCAATCAGCCCCAGCATTTT. V gene TRBV28 combines with J gene TRBJ1-5, with D maybe TRBD1 (5 bases). V was cut by 8 bases and J by 2 bases, with 10 bases left in between. This CDR3 region has 13 residues. In germline, CDR1 is MDHEN, CDR2 SYDVKM. The variable domain in full, completed from reference TRBV28 and TRBJ1-5, reads DVKVTQSSRYLVKRTGEKVFLECVQDMDHENMFWYRQDPGLGLRLIYFSYDVKMKEKGDIPEGYSVSREKKERFSLILESASTNQTSMYLCASGRVGNQPQHFGDGTRLSIL.

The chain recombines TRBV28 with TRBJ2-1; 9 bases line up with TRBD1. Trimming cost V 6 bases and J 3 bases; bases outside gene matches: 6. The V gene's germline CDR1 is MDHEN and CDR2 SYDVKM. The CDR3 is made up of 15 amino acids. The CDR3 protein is CASRLQGANYNEQFF. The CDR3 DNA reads TGTGCCAGCAGATTACAGGGGGCAAACTACAATGAGCAGTTCTTC.

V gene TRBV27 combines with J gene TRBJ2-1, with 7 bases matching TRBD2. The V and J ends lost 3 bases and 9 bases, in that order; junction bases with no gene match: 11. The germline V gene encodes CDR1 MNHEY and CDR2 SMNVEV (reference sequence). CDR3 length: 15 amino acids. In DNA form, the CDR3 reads TGTGCCAGCAGTTTTGCAGGAACTAGCGCAGGTGAGCAGTTCTTC. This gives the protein CASSFAGTSAGEQFF.

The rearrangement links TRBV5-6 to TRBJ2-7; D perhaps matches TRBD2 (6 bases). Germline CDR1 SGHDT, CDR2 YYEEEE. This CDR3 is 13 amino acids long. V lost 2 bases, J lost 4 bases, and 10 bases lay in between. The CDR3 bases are TGTGCCAGCAGCTTACGGGAGAAGTACGAGCAGTACTTC. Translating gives CASSLREKYEQYF.

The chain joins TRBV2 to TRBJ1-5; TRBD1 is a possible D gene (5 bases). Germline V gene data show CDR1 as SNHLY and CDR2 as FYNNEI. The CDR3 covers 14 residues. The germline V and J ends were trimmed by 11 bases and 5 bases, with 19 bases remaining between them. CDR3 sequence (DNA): TGTGCCGGTGGGACTGGAAGTATGGATCAGCCCCAGCATTTT. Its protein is CAGGTGSMDQPQHF. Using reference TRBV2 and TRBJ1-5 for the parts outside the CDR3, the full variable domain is EPEVTQTPSHQVTQMGQEVILRCVPISNHLYFYWYRQILGQKVEFLVSFYNNEISEKSEIFDDQFSVERPDGSNFTLKIRSTKLEDSAMYFCAGGTGSMDQPQHFGDGTRLSIL.